The 19 T cell receptor beta chains below were found in one sample sequenced in a study of response to subunit inactivated influenza vaccine. Each CDR3 protein gets one entry after TCRdb re-called the RT-PCR reads with MiXCR. Altogether 450,000 to 700,000 distinct CDR3 sequences are present, approximately 14% being singletons, with the ten largest covering around 10%. The sequencing used PBMCs from blood, collected roughly 12 days after vaccination. Receptor source: a man aged 50 to 60 who received an inactivated influenza vaccine.

This CDR3 reads CASSIGWRQPQHF. CDR3 sequence (DNA): TGTGCCAGTAGTATAGGCTGGAGGCAGCCCCAGCATTTT. The chain is built from TRBV19 and TRBJ1-5; the D is unclear. This CDR3 comprises 13 residues. CDR1 LNHDA and CDR2 SQIVND come from the germline V gene (reference sequence). V was pared by 1 base and J by 7 bases, with 8 bases between.

The sample holds a few counts of this clonotype. The chain employs TRBV20-1 and TRBJ1-2; perhaps TRBD1 as D (6 bases). Trimming pared 3 bases from V and 6 bases from J, leaving 17 bases between. Germline values: CDR1 DFQATT, CDR2 SNEGSKA (reference sequence). CDR3 length equals 14 residues. CDR3 coding DNA: TGCAGTGCTAGGGGAGGGGGAGGAGTGGATGGCTACACCTTC. It is translated as CSARGGGGVDGYTF.

In its sample, this clonotype was seen many times. This chain links TRBV27 with TRBJ2-4, with TRBD2 matching over 10 bases. CDR1 is MNHEY and CDR2 is SMNVEV in the germline V gene (reference sequence). This CDR3 contains 14 residues. The V gene end was trimmed by 5 bases and the J gene end by 10 bases; junction bases not matched to a gene: 8. CDR3 nucleotides: TGTGCCAGCAGTCCCTCTAGCGGGAGCCGGATTCAGTACTTC. Its protein is CASSPSSGSRIQYF.

This clonotype has at least ten counts. J is TRBJ1-2 and V is TRBV6-7; 7 bases map to TRBD1. TRBV6-7 belongs to the ORF category, with a function that is uncertain. This CDR3 comprises 15 residues. V lost 2 bases, J lost 2 bases, and 5 bases stayed unmatched. This chain's CDR3 is CASSYRRDRNYGYTF. The CDR3 DNA sequence: TGTGCCAGCAGTTACCGACGGGACAGAAACTATGGCTACACCTTC.

This clonotype occurred a few times. This chain joins TRBV12-3 or TRBV12-4 and TRBJ2-3; D is tentatively TRBD1 or TRBD2 (5 bases each). V was trimmed by 6 bases and J by 6 bases, leaving 16 bases between them. CDR3 length: 14 amino acids. The CDR3 DNA sequence: TGTGCCAGCAGCCAGGGACCTCCGGGGGATACGCAGTATTTT. Translated, it gives CASSQGPPGDTQYF.

This clonotype was recorded many times. V is TRBV6-2 or TRBV6-3 and J is TRBJ1-5, with unresolved D. CDR3 length: 15 residues. V was cut by 0 bases and J by 3 bases, with 9 bases left in between. Germline loops: CDR1 MNHEY, CDR2 SVGEGT. This CDR3 reads CASSYSRAANQPQHF. The CDR3 nucleotides read TGTGCCAGCAGTTACTCCCGCGCAGCCAATCAGCCCCAGCATTTT.

This clonotype has at least ten counts. The J gene is TRBJ2-3, the V gene TRBV20-1; possible D gene TRBD2, 6 bases. Germline V gene lookup returns CDR1 DFQATT and CDR2 SNEGSKA (reference sequence). The CDR3 is made up of 13 amino acids. V dropped 7 bases and J dropped 3 bases, with 14 bases sitting between them. CDR3 protein: CSVEVAATDTQYF. The DNA of the CDR3 is TGCAGTGTGGAGGTAGCGGCGACAGATACGCAGTATTTT.

This clonotype was observed a few times. The V gene is TRBV7-2, the J gene TRBJ2-5; 14 bases are shared with TRBD2. Germline V CDR1 and CDR2: SGHTA, FQGNSA. Trimming took 6 bases from V and 2 from J; bases not matched to a gene: 5. The CDR3 contains 16 residues. The CDR3 DNA follows: TGTGCCAGCAGTTCAGGACTAGCGGGAGGACAAGAGACCCAGTACTTC. Its translation is CASSSGLAGGQETQYF. Full variable domain (missing parts from reference TRBV7-2 and TRBJ2-5): GAGVSQSPSNKVTEKGKDVELRCDPISGHTALYWYRQSLGQGLEFLIYFQGNSAPDKSGLPSDRFSAERTGGSVSTLTIQRTQQEDSAVYLCASSSGLAGGQETQYFGPGTRLLVL.

Ten or more counts support this clonotype. The V call is TRBV6-2 or TRBV6-3, the J call TRBJ1-5; D is unclear. Germline V gene data show CDR1 as MNHEY and CDR2 as SVGEGT. This CDR3 region has 14 residues. Trimming took 2 bases from V and 7 from J, leaving 12 bases between them. CDR3 sequence: CASSYPPGSQPQHF. Written as DNA, the CDR3 is TGTGCCAGCAGTTACCCCCCGGGCTCACAGCCCCAGCATTTT.

The V and J genes are TRBV11-2 and TRBJ1-2; D not resolved. Trimming removed 0 bases from V and 8 bases from J, with 13 bases in between. CDR1 and CDR2 (germline): SGHAT, FQNNGV. The CDR3 extends over 14 amino acids. CDR3 amino acids: CASSLDITREGYTF. CDR3 DNA: TGTGCCAGCAGCTTAGATATTACCCGTGAGGGCTACACCTTC.

This clonotype was detected only a few times. The chain joins TRBV20-1 to TRBJ2-1, with 8 positions matching TRBD2. V lost 4 bases and J lost 5; bases outside the gene matches: 10. The CDR3 length is 15 residues. Looked up from germline, CDR1 is DFQATT and CDR2 is SNEGSKA (reference sequence). DNA of the CDR3: TGCAGTGCTACCCAACAGACTAGCGCCCACAATGAGCAGTTCTTC. Encoded protein: CSATQQTSAHNEQFF.

CDR3 residues: CASSKTGTGTEAFF. CDR3 DNA sequence: TGCGCCAGCAGCAAGACCGGGACAGGGACCGAAGCTTTCTTT. The chain joins TRBV5-1 to TRBJ1-1; TRBD1 matches 9 bases. V gave up 4 bases and J gave up 8 bases; unmatched junction bases: 9. The CDR3 runs to 14 residues. Germline assignment: CDR1 SGHRS and CDR2 YFSETQ.

This clonotype has more than one count but fewer than ten. The V and J genes are TRBV29-1 and TRBJ2-1, with 9 bases that match TRBD2. The V and J ends lost 1 base and 5 bases, in that order; junction bases with no gene match: 6. Germline V CDR1 and CDR2: SQVTM, ANQGSEA. This CDR3 is 15 amino acids long. CDR3 in amino acids: CSVEVAGARNNEQFF. The CDR3 region has the DNA TGCAGCGTTGAAGTAGCGGGAGCTAGAAACAATGAGCAGTTCTTC.

This clonotype was seen more than once but under ten times. The rearrangement joins TRBV12-3 or TRBV12-4 to TRBJ1-1; a possible D gene is TRBD1 (6 bases). V shed 3 bases and J shed 3 bases, with 14 bases lying between them. The CDR3 contains 15 residues. The CDR3: CASSFHLDSYTEAFF. In DNA form, the CDR3 reads TGTGCCAGCAGTTTTCACCTGGACAGTTACACTGAAGCTTTCTTT.

The CDR3 is CASSLFRWGGGEQFF. CDR3 nucleotides: TGTGCCAGCAGCCTTTTTCGGTGGGGCGGCGGTGAGCAGTTCTTC. This rearrangement joins TRBV28 to TRBJ2-1; D may be TRBD1 (5 bases). This CDR3 spans 15 amino acids. Trimming cost V 6 bases and J 9 bases, with 21 bases left between them. The germline CDR1 and CDR2 sequences are MDHEN and SYDVKM.

This clonotype was seen only a few times. The genes are TRBV7-9 and TRBJ2-5, with 9 bases lining up with TRBD1. Germline V gene data show CDR1 as SEHNR and CDR2 as FQNEAQ (reference sequence). The CDR3 sequence is 15 residues long. J was trimmed by 6 bases and V by 7 bases; bases with no gene match: 12. CDR3 nucleotides: TGTGCCAGCACCCTTTCGGGACAGGGTGAAAAGACCCAGTACTTC. It is translated as CASTLSGQGEKTQYF.

This clonotype showed up just a few times. The chain joins TRBV7-9 to TRBJ2-2; no clear D. Germline CDR1 SEHNR, CDR2 FQNEAQ (reference sequence). V was pared by 2 bases and J by 9 bases, with 10 bases between. The CDR3 spans 13 residues. The CDR3 bases are TGTGCCAGCAGCTTATTGAGCTTCCGGGAGCTGTTTTTT. This gives the protein CASSLLSFRELFF.

In this sample, this clonotype turned up a few times. The chain couples TRBV7-8 to TRBJ2-1; perhaps TRBD2 as D (5 bases). Germline V gene sequence: CDR1 SGHVS, CDR2 FQNEAQ. CDR3 length: 15 residues. V dropped 5 bases and J dropped 3 bases, with 14 bases sitting between them. The CDR3 region is CASSPRLGSYNEQFF. DNA of the CDR3: TGTGCCAGCAGCCCCCGCCTTGGGAGCTACAATGAGCAGTTCTTC.

This clonotype was counted only a few times. V and J are TRBV6-2 or TRBV6-3 and TRBJ1-5; D not certain. This CDR3 contains 18 residues. Germline values: CDR1 MNHEY, CDR2 SVGEGT. Trimming shortened V by 0 bases and J by 0 bases, and 15 bases separated the two germline ends. The CDR3 region has the DNA TGTGCCAGCAGTTACTCGGCGGTCCATCCTTCTAGCAATCAGCCCCAGCATTTT. This translates into CASSYSAVHPSSNQPQHF.